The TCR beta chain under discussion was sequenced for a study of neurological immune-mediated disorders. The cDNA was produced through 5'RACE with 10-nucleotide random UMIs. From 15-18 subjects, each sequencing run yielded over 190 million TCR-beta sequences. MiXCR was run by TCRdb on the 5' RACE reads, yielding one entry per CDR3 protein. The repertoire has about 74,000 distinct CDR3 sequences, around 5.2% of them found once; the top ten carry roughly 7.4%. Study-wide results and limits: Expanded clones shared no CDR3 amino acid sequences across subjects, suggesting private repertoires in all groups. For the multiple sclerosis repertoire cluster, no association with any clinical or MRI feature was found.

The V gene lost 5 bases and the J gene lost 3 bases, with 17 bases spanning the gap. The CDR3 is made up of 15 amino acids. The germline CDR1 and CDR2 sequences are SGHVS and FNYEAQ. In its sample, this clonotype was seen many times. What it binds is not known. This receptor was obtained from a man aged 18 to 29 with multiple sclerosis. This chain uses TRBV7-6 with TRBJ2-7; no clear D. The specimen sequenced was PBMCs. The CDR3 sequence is CASSLSRAGNYEQYF. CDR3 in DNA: TGTGCCAGCAGCCTGAGTAGGGCCGGAAACTACGAGCAGTACTTC.